Included here is one T cell receptor (beta chain) sequence, with context. The data are from a study of blood T cell repertoires in COVID-19. Study details: COVID-19 samples, acute and convalescent, were from the United States, Italy and Spain. T cells, B-cell-depleted T cells, or PBMCs provided the cDNA or gDNA that served as material.

In the original processing: Counts of nucleated cells, estimated from reference gene primer amplification, were obtained. The assay was immunoSEQ multiplex PCR, and TCRdb's table has in-frame clones only and misses some. V, J and clone size are taken as reported in that table, and D and trimming were inferred from the DNA itself. The sample lists about 200,000 clones; over 70% were seen once. Sequenced material: peripheral blood. The TCR was taken from a woman between 65 and 79 years old with acute or convalescent COVID-19.

Written as DNA, the CDR3 is TGCGCCAGCAGCTTGGATGGGGAGCACGAGCAGTACTTC. Translation gives CASSLDGEHEQYF. J is TRBJ2-7 and V is TRBV5-1; maybe TRBD2 (5 bases). This CDR3 is 13 amino acids long. V shed 0 bases and J shed 5 bases, with 9 bases lying between them. Per the germline V gene, CDR1 is SGHRS and CDR2 is YFSETQ.